A single sample gave rise to the 26 T cell receptor beta chains below, sequenced in a study of T cell repertoires in cytomegalovirus infection. Each CDR3 protein gets one entry after TCRdb re-called the reads with MiXCR. The sample consists of about 490,000 distinct CDR3 sequences, around 11% of them appearing once. Sequencing was done on a sample of PBMCs. The receptors originated from a human donor in good health (CMV status not recorded). Some clones in this sample may be carry-over from other donors' samples.

This clonotype was seen many times. This rearrangement joins TRBV19 to TRBJ1-4, with a weak D call TRBD1 (6 bases). The CDR3 runs 14 residues. V lost 7 bases and J lost 0, with 9 bases in between. The germline V gene encodes CDR1 LNHDA and CDR2 SQIVND (reference sequence). The CDR3 region is CASKGDPTNEKLFF. The CDR3 nucleotides are TGTGCCAGTAAGGGGGACCCAACTAATGAAAAACTGTTTTTT.

This clonotype appeared many times. V usage is TRBV20-1 and J usage is TRBJ1-1, with D unresolved. Germline V lookup: CDR1 DFQATT, CDR2 SNEGSKA (reference sequence). Trimming took 6 bases from V and 5 from J, leaving 10 bases between them. The CDR3 has 11 residues. The CDR3 sequence is CSAAPETEAFF. The CDR3 DNA reads TGCAGTGCGGCTCCGGAAACTGAAGCTTTCTTT.

This clonotype was recorded a few times. The chain employs TRBV25-1 and TRBJ1-1; a weak D match, TRBD1 (6 bases). The CDR3 spans 14 residues. The ends were cut back, 8 bases at V and 3 bases at J, with 16 bases in the middle. Germline-derived CDR1 and CDR2 are MGHDK and SYGVNS. The CDR3, as DNA: TGTGCCAGCTTTGAGGGGGGGCGGGACACTGAAGCTTTCTTT. Its protein product is CASFEGGRDTEAFF.

This clonotype was observed a few times. The J gene is TRBJ1-5, the V gene TRBV19; D is perhaps TRBD1 (6 bases). Germline V lookup: CDR1 LNHDA, CDR2 SQIVND (reference sequence). This CDR3 spans 15 amino acids. Trimming shortened V by 7 bases and J by 1 base, and 14 bases separated the two germline ends. CDR3 in amino acids: CASNPGHISNQPQHF. CDR3 bases: TGTGCCAGTAATCCGGGACATATCAGCAATCAGCCCCAGCATTTT.

The chain recombines TRBV19 with TRBJ2-2; 14 nucleotides agree with TRBD2. The V gene end was trimmed by 5 bases and the J gene end by 4 bases; junction bases not matched to a gene: 6. The CDR3 totals 17 residues. The V gene's germline CDR1 is LNHDA and CDR2 SQIVND (reference sequence). CDR3 nucleotides: TGTGCCAGTAGTCAGACTAGCGGGGGGGCCCTCACCGGGGAGCTGTTTTTT. Its protein product is CASSQTSGGALTGELFF.

This clonotype was picked up many times. This chain links TRBV7-8 with TRBJ2-2; 7 positions match TRBD1. Losses at the gene ends were 2 bases for V and 6 bases for J; bases not matched to a gene: 6. The CDR3 totals 15 residues. CDR1 is SGHVS, CDR2 FQNEAQ, per germline. As DNA, the CDR3 is TGTGCCAGCAGCTTAATAGGGGGCGTATCCGGGGAGCTGTTTTTT. Translating gives CASSLIGGVSGELFF.

This clonotype was counted between two and nine times. This chain links TRBV20-1 with TRBJ1-1; D ambiguous. The CDR3 is 11 residues long. V lost 0 bases and J lost 5, with 4 bases in between. Germline loops: CDR1 DFQATT, CDR2 SNEGSKA (reference sequence). CDR3 residues: CSARELTEAFF. The CDR3 DNA reads as TGCAGTGCTAGAGAACTTACTGAAGCTTTCTTT.

This rearrangement joins TRBV10-3 to TRBJ2-5; TRBD2 aligns across 9 bases. CDR1 and CDR2 (germline): ENHRY, SYGVKD. V gave up 4 bases and J gave up 4 bases; unmatched junction bases: 1. The CDR3 runs 13 residues. This CDR3 is CAISAAGGETQYF. Written as DNA, the CDR3 is TGTGCCATCAGTGCAGCGGGAGGAGAGACCCAGTACTTC.

The chain is built from TRBV9 and TRBJ2-6; 10 bases are shared with TRBD1. Germline loops: CDR1 SGDLS, CDR2 YYNGEE. CDR3 size: 16 residues. V dropped 2 bases and J dropped 2; count of bases not matched to a gene: 1. In nucleotides, the CDR3 is TGTGCCAGCAGCGTTGGGACAGGGGCTGGGGCCAACGTCCTGACTTTC. Its protein is CASSVGTGAGANVLTF.

In its sample, this clonotype was seen a few times. The rearrangement joins TRBV2 to TRBJ1-2, with D unresolved. V lost 4 bases and J 5 bases, leaving 8 bases between the germline ends. The CDR3 is 12 residues long. Germline V gives CDR1 SNHLY, CDR2 FYNNEI. The CDR3 loop is CASSGSYYGYTF. The CDR3 region has the DNA TGTGCCAGCAGTGGATCGTATTATGGCTACACCTTC.

This clonotype occurred many times. The chain couples TRBV11-1 to TRBJ2-1, with D possibly being TRBD1 or TRBD2 (6 bases each). V dropped 7 bases and J dropped 8 bases, with 21 bases sitting between them. This CDR3 contains 15 residues. Looked up from germline, CDR1 is SGHAT and CDR2 is FQDESV (reference sequence). In DNA, the CDR3 is TGTGCCAGCACCCCCACTAGAGTGAGGGGGGATGAGCAGTTCTTC. Protein: CASTPTRVRGDEQFF.

The chain has TRBV30 and TRBJ1-1, with 11 bases lining up with TRBD1. CDR3 size: 14 residues. V lost 5 bases and J lost 5; bases outside the gene matches: 7. CDR1 is GTSNPN, CDR2 SVGIG, per germline (reference sequence). The CDR3 sequence is CAWAQDRGRTEAFF. In nucleotides, the CDR3 is TGTGCCTGGGCCCAGGACAGGGGGCGAACTGAAGCTTTCTTT.

Ten or more counts support this clonotype. The chain has TRBV7-2 and TRBJ1-2; D gene uncertain. The CDR3 runs to 14 residues. Germline-derived CDR1 and CDR2 are SGHTA and FQGNSA. Trimming pared 1 base from V and 4 bases from J, leaving 10 bases between. The CDR3: CASSLDVGRYGYTF. The DNA for the CDR3 is TGTGCCAGCAGCTTAGACGTCGGCCGCTATGGCTACACCTTC. Filled out from reference TRBV7-2 and TRBJ1-2, the complete variable domain reads GAGVSQSPSNKVTEKGKDVELRCDPISGHTALYWYRQSLGQGLEFLIYFQGNSAPDKSGLPSDRFSAERTGGSVSTLTIQRTQQEDSAVYLCASSLDVGRYGYTFGSGTRLTVV.

The chain couples TRBV30 to TRBJ2-7, with TRBD1 matching over 7 bases. Germline lookup yields CDR1 GTSNPN and CDR2 SVGIG (reference sequence). V gave up 5 bases and J gave up 3 bases; unmatched junction bases: 7. This CDR3 has 13 residues. The CDR3 coding sequence is TGTGCCTGGGCCCAGGGGGTTTTCTACGAGCAGTACTTC. Protein product: CAWAQGVFYEQYF.

This sequence joins TRBV15 and TRBJ1-6, with a weak D call TRBD1 (5 bases). This CDR3 has 16 residues. Trimming pared 3 bases from V and 1 base from J, leaving 10 bases between. Germline V gene data show CDR1 as LNHNV and CDR2 as YYDKDF (reference sequence). CDR3 DNA: TGTGCCACCAGCAGCCTGGGGGGGTCCTATAATTCACCCCTCCACTTT. It yields the protein CATSSLGGSYNSPLHF.

The V call is TRBV20-1, the J call TRBJ1-2; 8 nucleotides agree with TRBD1. The germline CDR1 and CDR2 sequences are DFQATT and SNEGSKA (reference sequence). With 3 bases clipped from V and 5 bases from J, the junction kept 11 bases outside the gene matches. There are 15 residues in the CDR3. The CDR3 loop is CSASDIRTGRYGYTF. CDR3 bases: TGCAGTGCTAGTGATATCAGGACAGGGAGGTATGGCTACACCTTC.

This clonotype was counted only a few times. The rearrangement joins TRBV12-3 or TRBV12-4 to TRBJ2-7, with D tentatively TRBD1 or TRBD2 (5 bases each). Trimming took 0 bases from V and 4 from J, leaving 13 bases between them. The CDR3 is made up of 15 amino acids. CDR3 sequence reads: CASSLAQGAPYEQYF. DNA for the CDR3: TGTGCCAGCAGTTTAGCGCAGGGAGCTCCGTACGAGCAGTACTTC.

This chain links TRBV7-9 with TRBJ2-3; TRBD1 might be the D (5 bases). The CDR3 spans 14 residues. V shed 6 bases and J shed 2 bases, with 12 bases lying between them. Per the germline V gene, CDR1 is SEHNR and CDR2 is FQNEAQ (reference sequence). CDR3 sequence (DNA): TGTGCCAGCAGGCCTACAGGCCCCACAGATACGCAGTATTTT. Translation: CASRPTGPTDTQYF.

The sample holds many counts of this clonotype. This chain joins TRBV10-3 and TRBJ2-1; TRBD1 might be the D (7 bases). Germline V lookup: CDR1 ENHRY, CDR2 SYGVKD. The CDR3 sequence is 15 residues long. V lost 2 bases and J lost 5, with 13 bases in between. The CDR3 nucleotides are TGTGCCATCAGTGAGCGGGGGACAGCCAACAATGAGCAGTTCTTC. Translation gives CAISERGTANNEQFF.

This clonotype has more than one count but fewer than ten. This chain links TRBV27 with TRBJ2-7; 9 nucleotides match TRBD1. This CDR3 comprises 14 residues. Germline values: CDR1 MNHEY, CDR2 SMNVEV (reference sequence). The trim removed 6 bases at V and 3 bases at J, leaving 6 bases unmatched. This chain's CDR3 is CASRSGQGFYEQYF. The CDR3 DNA follows: TGTGCCAGCAGATCGGGACAGGGCTTCTACGAGCAGTACTTC.

This clonotype was counted many times. V and J are TRBV7-8 and TRBJ2-1; 8 bases match TRBD2. J lost 4 bases, V lost 0 bases, and 8 bases had no gene match. The CDR3 length is 17 residues. Germline V gives CDR1 SGHVS, CDR2 FQNEAQ. CDR3 in DNA: TGTGCCAGCAGCTTAGCGAGCCCAGCGGGAGATTACAATGAGCAGTTCTTC. Protein product: CASSLASPAGDYNEQFF.

This clonotype showed up just once. One base away lies a much larger clone, so this may be a sequencing read error. J is TRBJ2-1 and V is TRBV4-2, with D possibly matching TRBD2 (6 bases). The CDR3 is 16 residues long. Germline CDR1 reads LGHNA; CDR2 reads YNFKEQ. The CDR3 sequence: CASSQEEAGYYYEQFF. The CDR3 DNA sequence: TGTGCCAGCAGCCAAGAAGAGGCGGGATACTACTATGAGCAGTTCTTC.

This clonotype was observed many times. The gene calls are TRBV7-9 and TRBJ2-2; 7 bases fit TRBD2. From germline, CDR1 is SEHNR and CDR2 FQNEAQ (reference sequence). V shed 5 bases, J shed 8 bases, and the junction held 14 bases outside the gene matches. This CDR3 comprises 16 residues. The CDR3 DNA sequence: TGTGCCAGCAGCCCGGAAGCGGGACGGAACAATGGGGAGCTGTTTTTT. Translating gives CASSPEAGRNNGELFF. Using reference TRBV7-9 and TRBJ2-2 for the parts outside the CDR3, the full variable domain is DTGVSQNPRHKITKRGQNVTFRCDPISEHNRLYWYRQTLGQGPEFLTYFQNEAQLEKSRLLSDRFSAERPKGSFSTLEIQRTEQGDSAMYLCASSPEAGRNNGELFFGEGSRLTVL.

As concerns this clonotype: This may be a read error, as it is one base from a much larger clone. The chain employs TRBV20-1 and TRBJ1-4; D not certain. Per the germline V gene, CDR1 is DFQATT and CDR2 is SNEGSKA (reference sequence). This CDR3 region has 15 residues. As DNA, the CDR3 is TGCAGTGCTAGAGCTGGTGTCCCAACTAATGAAAAAGTGTTTTTT. Translating gives CSARAGVPTNEKVFF.

This clonotype was counted ten times or more. This chain joins TRBV30 and TRBJ1-2; a weak D match, TRBD1 (6 bases). Germline V gene data show CDR1 as GTSNPN and CDR2 as SVGIG (reference sequence). The CDR3 sequence is 12 residues long. V gave up 2 bases and J gave up 4 bases, with 8 bases separating them. The CDR3 DNA follows: TGTGCCTGGAGTTCGGACAGCTATGGCTACACCTTC. This codes for CAWSSDSYGYTF.

Only a few counts were recorded for this clonotype. J is TRBJ1-2 and V is TRBV5-4; D gene unclear. Between the trimmed V and J ends, which lost 1 base and 2 bases, there was a span of 9 bases. This CDR3 is built from 14 residues. The V gene's germline CDR1 is SGHNT and CDR2 YYREEE (reference sequence). The CDR3 reads CASSLNKENYGYTF. In nucleotides, the CDR3 is TGTGCCAGCAGCTTGAATAAGGAGAACTATGGCTACACCTTC.